Below, 32 T cell receptor beta chains from the same sample are listed, as sequenced in a study of cytomegalovirus exposure and HLA in healthy donors. Libraries were prepared by immunoSEQ multiplex PCR; TCRdb keeps only in-frame clonotypes and omits some of them. The sample records about 98,000 clones, more than 75% being singletons. The sample consisted of PBMCs. The receptors stem from a young man in good health and CMV-seropositive.

The rearrangement joins TRBV11-3 to TRBJ2-1; 13 positions agree with TRBD2. This CDR3 spans 17 amino acids. Per the germline V gene, CDR1 is SGHNT and CDR2 is YENEEA. V was clipped by 4 bases and J by 4 bases; unmatched bases: 7. DNA for the CDR3: TGTGCCAGCAGCTCATGGACTAGCGGGGGCTTATACAATGAGCAGTTCTTC. Protein: CASSSWTSGGLYNEQFF.

The chain has TRBV6-1 and TRBJ2-2, with D hard to call. The CDR3 covers 16 residues. V was shortened by 4 bases and J by 0 bases, with 12 bases between the two germline ends. Germline lookup yields CDR1 MNHNS and CDR2 SASEGT. DNA for the CDR3: TGTGCCAGCAGTGGAGTACTAAACGCGAACACCGGGGAGCTGTTTTTT. It encodes CASSGVLNANTGELFF.

Worth noting for this clone: A junction end diverges from the germline sequence, so it may reflect a read error. The chain combines TRBV4-3 with TRBJ2-1; 10 nucleotides align to TRBD2. The CDR3 is 15 residues long. Per germline, CDR1 LGHNA and CDR2 YSLEER. In DNA, the CDR3 is TGCGCCAGCAGACAAGAGCCAGCGGGAGGGCGTGAGCAGTTCTTC. Protein product: CASRQEPAGGREQFF.

The chain is built from TRBV4-3 and TRBJ2-7; D perhaps matches TRBD2 (6 bases). Trimming removed 1 base at V and 3 bases at J, with 7 bases between. The CDR3 is 13 residues long. The germline V gene has CDR1 LGHNA and CDR2 YSLEER. CDR3 sequence reads: CASSQGTNYEQYF. In DNA, the CDR3 is TGCGCCAGCAGCCAAGGGACTAACTACGAGCAGTACTTC.

The genes are TRBV1 and TRBJ2-5; the listed D gene, TRBD2, was not tested against the DNA. TRBV1 is a listed pseudogene. The CDR3 is 19 residues long. The CDR3 here is CTSSLEEVPIAGERETQYF. CDR3 DNA sequence: TGCACCAGCAGCCTGGAAGAGGTTCCAATAGCGGGAGAAAGAGAGACCCAGTACTTC.

V and J are TRBV28 and TRBJ2-7, with 9 bases identical to TRBD2. V dropped 2 bases and J dropped 6; count of bases not matched to a gene: 2. There are 13 residues in the CDR3. Germline V gives CDR1 MDHEN, CDR2 SYDVKM. As DNA, the CDR3 is TGTGCCAGCAGTTTAAAGCGGGAGGTCGAGCAGTACTTC. Protein product: CASSLKREVEQYF.

The chain links TRBV7-8 to TRBJ1-3, with unresolved D. CDR1 is SGHVS, CDR2 FQNEAQ, per germline. This CDR3 spans 15 amino acids. Trimming left V 1 base short and J 0 bases short, with 7 bases between. The CDR3 region is CASSLGRLSGNTIYF. The CDR3, as DNA: TGTGCCAGCAGCTTAGGGCGGCTCTCTGGAAACACCATATATTTT.

The V call is TRBV6-4, the J call TRBJ2-3; 9 nucleotides match TRBD2. There are 15 residues in the CDR3. V was clipped by 3 bases and J by 1 base; unmatched bases: 2. Germline V gene lookup returns CDR1 MRHNA and CDR2 SNTAGT. CDR3 protein: CASSERTSGTDTQYF. The CDR3 DNA is TGTGCCAGCAGTGAACGGACTAGCGGCACAGATACGCAGTATTTT.

The chain employs TRBV29-1 and TRBJ2-7; no reliable D call. Trimming pared 3 bases from V and 0 bases from J, leaving 9 bases between. Germline V gene sequence: CDR1 SQVTM, CDR2 ANQGSEA. CDR3 length: 13 amino acids. CDR3 in DNA: TGCAGCGTTGACGAGGAAGACTCCTACGAGCAGTACTTC. The encoded protein is CSVDEEDSYEQYF.

This clone was observed once. The CDR3 loop is CSANTPGQGTTETQYF. CDR3 in DNA: TGCAGCGCCAACACACCGGGACAGGGGACGACGGAGACCCAGTACTTC. V and J are TRBV29-1 and TRBJ2-5, with 10 bases that match TRBD1. CDR3 size: 16 residues. Trimming at V came to 7 bases and at J to 5 bases, leaving 16 bases not matched to a gene. The germline gives CDR1 SQVTM, CDR2 ANQGSEA.

CDR3: CATDTPGPGDQPQHF. For the CDR3, the DNA is TGTGCCACCGACACTCCGGGCCCAGGGGATCAGCCCCAGCATTTT. The chain couples TRBV28 to TRBJ1-5, with a possible D match to TRBD1 (6 bases). V shed 10 bases and J shed 5 bases, with 21 bases lying between them. Germline values: CDR1 MDHEN, CDR2 SYDVKM. The CDR3 spans 15 residues.

V usage is TRBV5-1 and J usage is TRBJ2-7; 8 bases align to TRBD2. Germline V gene data show CDR1 as SGHRS and CDR2 as YFSETQ. The CDR3 extends over 16 amino acids. Trimming took 6 bases from V and 2 from J; bases not matched to a gene: 13. The CDR3 here is CASTGLAGEAPYEQYF. CDR3 DNA: TGCGCCAGCACTGGCCTAGCGGGTGAAGCGCCCTACGAGCAGTACTTC.

CDR3 region: CASSVTSGYSDTQYF. CDR3 nucleotide sequence: TGTGCCAGCAGCGTAACTAGCGGGTATTCAGATACGCAGTATTTT. The chain couples TRBV9 to TRBJ2-3; 9 nucleotides agree with TRBD2. The CDR3 sequence is 15 residues long. Trimming at V came to 1 base and at J to 4 bases, leaving 4 bases not matched to a gene. Per the germline V gene, CDR1 is SGDLS and CDR2 is YYNGEE.

This CDR3 is CASSVLGEGQPQHF. CDR3 nucleotide sequence: TGTGCCAGCAGTGTCCTGGGAGAAGGTCAGCCCCAGCATTTT. The J gene is TRBJ1-5, the V gene TRBV2; D unresolved. The germline V gene has CDR1 SNHLY and CDR2 FYNNEI. CDR3 length: 14 amino acids. The germline V and J ends were trimmed by 4 bases and 6 bases, with 13 bases remaining between them.

The chain joins TRBV7-2 to TRBJ2-5; 10 bases are a match to TRBD2. The CDR3 totals 16 residues. V gave up 3 bases and J gave up 5 bases; unmatched junction bases: 9. CDR1 and CDR2 (germline): SGHTA, FQGNSA. The CDR3 region is CASSFQAGGPGETQYF. The CDR3 DNA sequence: TGTGCCAGCAGCTTTCAAGCGGGGGGGCCAGGGGAGACCCAGTACTTC.

J is TRBJ1-2 and V is TRBV7-9; D is unresolved. CDR1 and CDR2 (germline): SEHNR, FQNEAQ (reference sequence). The ends were cut back, 1 base at V and 5 bases at J, with 11 bases in the middle. CDR3 length equals 14 residues. The CDR3, as DNA: TGTGCCAGCAGCTTAGAGTTCGGGGTATATGGCTACACCTTC. Translating it yields CASSLEFGVYGYTF.

The chain combines TRBV6-5 with TRBJ2-1; 11 nucleotides match TRBD2. Germline V gene lookup returns CDR1 MNHEY and CDR2 SVGAGI. The J segment lost 9 bases and the V segment lost 5 bases, leaving 3 bases of the junction unmatched. The CDR3 contains 13 residues. CDR3 loop: CASSAGTSGEQFF. The CDR3 DNA reads as TGTGCCAGCAGTGCCGGGACTAGCGGTGAGCAGTTCTTC.

This clone was counted a single time. CDR3 protein: CASSLTGANTDTQYF. The CDR3 nucleotides read TGTGCCAGCAGCCTGACAGGGGCCAACACAGATACGCAGTATTTT. This sequence joins TRBV11-2 and TRBJ2-3; 8 bases align to TRBD1. V shed 5 bases and J 2 bases; nucleotides not matched to a gene: 6. The CDR3 loop spans 15 amino acids. Germline CDR1 and CDR2: SGHAT and FQNNGV.

The chain is built from TRBV5-8 and TRBJ2-5; the match to TRBD1 covers 12 bases. Trimming took 4 bases from V and 1 from J; bases not matched to a gene: 5. The CDR3 has 16 residues. Germline V lookup: CDR1 SGHTS, CDR2 YDEGEE. In DNA, the CDR3 is TGTGCCAGCAGCACGGGGACAGGGGGCGGCCAAGAGACCCAGTACTTC. Its protein product is CASSTGTGGGQETQYF. Filled out from reference TRBV5-8 and TRBJ2-5, the complete variable domain reads EAGVTQSPTHLIKTRGQQATLRCSPISGHTSVYWYQQALGLGLQFLLWYDEGEERNRGNFPPRFSGRQFPNYSSELNVNALELEDSALYLCASSTGTGGGQETQYFGPGTRLLVL.

The chain joins TRBV6-4 to TRBJ2-1, with D possibly being TRBD1 (6 bases). CDR3 size: 15 residues. The germline gives CDR1 MRHNA, CDR2 SNTAGT. The V and J ends lost 4 bases and 5 bases respectively, with 15 bases between them. CDR3 sequence reads: CASSVSGARNNEQFF. The CDR3 DNA reads TGTGCCAGCAGTGTGTCAGGGGCCAGAAACAATGAGCAGTTCTTC.

The chain carries TRBV11-1 and TRBJ2-5; the D is unclear. V was shortened by 3 bases and J by 5 bases, with 10 bases between the two germline ends. Germline CDR1 SGHAT, CDR2 FQDESV (reference sequence). The CDR3 runs to 13 residues. This chain's CDR3 is CASSLGIGETQYF. CDR3 nucleotide sequence: TGTGCCAGCAGCTTGGGCATTGGGGAGACCCAGTACTTC. Full variable domain (remainder filled in from reference TRBV11-1 and TRBJ2-5): EAEVAQSPRYKITEKSQAVAFWCDPISGHATLYWYRQILGQGPELLVQFQDESVVDDSQLPKDRFSAERLKGVDSTLKIQPAELGDSAMYLCASSLGIGETQYFGPGTRLLVL.

The rearrangement uses TRBV28 and TRBJ2-2; 9 positions match TRBD2. Looked up from germline, CDR1 is MDHEN and CDR2 is SYDVKM. J gave up 5 bases and V 4 bases, and 8 bases lay outside the gene matches. The CDR3 length is 16 residues. Written as DNA, the CDR3 is TGTGCCAGCAGTTCTCCTAGCGGGGCACGGACCGGGGAGCTGTTTTTT. This codes for CASSSPSGARTGELFF.

This clone was seen just once. The chain uses TRBV5-1 and TRBJ2-2, with 8 bases lining up with TRBD2. The trim removed 6 bases at V and 4 bases at J, leaving 8 bases unmatched. The CDR3 loop spans 15 amino acids. Germline loops: CDR1 SGHRS, CDR2 YFSETQ. DNA of the CDR3: TGCGCCAGCACCTACGGGACTAGTTTCACCGGGGAGCTGTTTTTT. Protein: CASTYGTSFTGELFF.

This clone was counted once. The CDR3 reads CASSSNRGGGYEQYF. In nucleotides, the CDR3 is TGTGCCAGCAGTTCCAATAGGGGAGGGGGGTACGAGCAGTACTTC. This chain joins TRBV6-5 and TRBJ2-7; possibly TRBD2 for D (7 bases). V was trimmed by 4 bases and J by 4 bases, leaving 17 bases between them. This CDR3 contains 15 residues. Looked up from germline, CDR1 is MNHEY and CDR2 is SVGAGI.

This sequence joins TRBV28 and TRBJ2-2; 9 bases are a match to TRBD1. This CDR3 contains 17 residues. J gave up 3 bases and V 9 bases, and 14 bases lay outside the gene matches. The germline V gene has CDR1 MDHEN and CDR2 SYDVKM. DNA for the CDR3: TGTGCCAGAGAGACGGGACAGGGTATCGAGTACACCGGGGAGCTGTTTTTT. Translated: CARETGQGIEYTGELFF. Variable domain in full (rest from reference TRBV28 and TRBJ2-2): DVKVTQSSRYLVKRTGEKVFLECVQDMDHENMFWYRQDPGLGLRLIYFSYDVKMKEKGDIPEGYSVSREKKERFSLILESASTNQTSMYLCARETGQGIEYTGELFFGEGSRLTVL.

As DNA, the CDR3 is TGTGCCATCAGTGAGCGGGGTCGCAATGAGCAGTTCTTC. Residues: CAISERGRNEQFF. This chain connects TRBV10-3 to TRBJ2-1, with D possibly TRBD2 on 5 matching bases. V was trimmed by 2 bases and J by 6 bases, leaving 8 bases between them. The CDR3 runs to 13 residues. CDR1 is ENHRY and CDR2 is SYGVKD in the germline V gene.

CDR3 region: CASSYSTEGRGEQYF. CDR3 in DNA: TGTGCCAGCAGTTACTCGACGGAAGGCCGCGGTGAGCAGTACTTC. The chain links TRBV6-5 to TRBJ2-7; D is ambiguous. Germline V gene sequence: CDR1 MNHEY, CDR2 SVGAGI. This CDR3 spans 15 amino acids. Trimming removed 0 bases from V and 7 bases from J, with 16 bases in between.

The V call is TRBV4-2, the J call TRBJ2-7, with unresolved D. V was shortened by 0 bases and J by 3 bases, with 6 bases between the two germline ends. Germline loops: CDR1 LGHNA, CDR2 YNFKEQ. This CDR3 spans 13 amino acids. In nucleotides, the CDR3 is TGTGCCAGCAGCCAAGATTCTAGCTACGAGCAGTACTTC. Its translation is CASSQDSSYEQYF.

The V call is TRBV9, the J call TRBJ1-1; possibly TRBD1 for D (6 bases). This CDR3 region has 16 residues. V was trimmed by 0 bases and J by 4 bases, leaving 16 bases between them. CDR1 is SGDLS, CDR2 YYNGEE, per germline. The CDR3 is CASSVASTGFGTEAFF. CDR3 coding DNA: TGTGCCAGCAGCGTAGCTTCAACAGGGTTCGGCACTGAAGCTTTCTTT.

This clone showed up just once. The CDR3 sequence: CASSSAPGLVVDEQFF. The DNA for the CDR3 is TGTGCCAGCAGTTCAGCCCCGGGACTAGTTGTGGATGAGCAGTTCTTC. The chain couples TRBV27 to TRBJ2-1; 8 bases are shared with TRBD2. The CDR3 contains 16 residues. Germline loops: CDR1 MNHEY, CDR2 SMNVEV (reference sequence). The J segment lost 8 bases and the V segment lost 4 bases, leaving 13 bases of the junction unmatched.

Concerning this clone itself: This CDR3 is also generated by other DNA sequences in the sample. The chain has TRBV7-8 and TRBJ2-7; weak D call: TRBD1 (6 bases). V was cut by 4 bases and J by 6 bases, with 16 bases left in between. There are 14 residues in the CDR3. Germline CDR1 SGHVS, CDR2 FQNEAQ. The CDR3 loop reads CASSSLQGQTEQYF. DNA for the CDR3: TGTGCCAGCAGCTCCCTACAAGGACAGACCGAGCAGTACTTC.

The chain is built from TRBV5-1 and TRBJ2-5, with 10 bases matching TRBD1. The CDR3 loop spans 17 amino acids. In germline, CDR1 is SGHRS, CDR2 YFSETQ. Germline trimming cut 1 base from V and 5 bases from J; bases unmatched to any gene: 11. The CDR3, as DNA: TGCGCCAGCAGCTTGAATGGAGACAGGGGGCCCGTTGAGACCCAGTACTTC. This codes for CASSLNGDRGPVETQYF.